The 8 T cell receptor beta chains listed next were all sequenced from one sample in a study of Ad26.COV2.S vaccination and SARS-CoV-2 variants. Assay used: immunoSEQ multiplex PCR; TCRdb lists only in-frame clones, some missing. The sample shows 430,000 or so clones, 80% to 95% of them seen only once. Treatment defined: 15 to 20 received Ad26.COV2.S at low or high dose, single or two shots; about 5 received placebo; per-sample allocation not given. Samples were taken on day 63 after the first vaccine or placebo injection. The source was peripheral blood, collected in a trial of Ad26.COV2.S vaccine versus placebo. The receptors were sampled from a person aged 18 to 59 who received the Ad26.COV2.S COVID-19 vaccine or a placebo.

The gene calls are TRBV6-5 and TRBJ1-1; D is perhaps TRBD1 (5 bases). The germline V and J ends were trimmed by 5 bases and 7 bases, with 8 bases remaining between them. CDR3 length: 11 residues. Germline lookup yields CDR1 MNHEY and CDR2 SVGAGI. CDR3 nucleotide sequence: TGTGCCAGCAGTAACAGGTATGAAGCTTTCTTT. It specifies CASSNRYEAFF.

The V call is TRBV6-2 or TRBV6-3, the J call TRBJ2-2, with 11 bases identical to TRBD2. The CDR3 loop spans 16 amino acids. V dropped 4 bases and J dropped 3; count of bases not matched to a gene: 4. CDR1 and CDR2 from the germline V gene are MNHEY and SVGEGT. The CDR3 nucleotides are TGTGCCAGCAGTTCTACTAGCGGGAGTTACACCGGGGAGCTGTTTTTT. Amino acids: CASSSTSGSYTGELFF.

The gene calls are TRBV28 and TRBJ2-7; perhaps D is TRBD1 or TRBD2 (6 bases each). V was shortened by 8 bases and J by 2 bases, with 10 bases between the two germline ends. CDR3 length: 12 amino acids. Germline loops: CDR1 MDHEN, CDR2 SYDVKM. The CDR3 sequence is CASGGQPYEQYF. The CDR3 coding sequence is TGTGCCAGCGGGGGGCAGCCCTACGAGCAGTACTTC.

The chain couples TRBV19 to TRBJ1-5; D is unclear. Germline V gene lookup returns CDR1 LNHDA and CDR2 SQIVND (reference sequence). The CDR3 is made up of 12 amino acids. With 5 bases removed from V and 3 bases from J, the gap between germline ends came to 5 bases. CDR3 sequence: CASSWNNQPQHF. The CDR3 coding sequence is TGTGCCAGTAGTTGGAACAATCAGCCCCAGCATTTT.

This clone was detected a few times. V usage is TRBV7-9 and J usage is TRBJ1-3; the D gene is possibly TRBD1 (5 bases). The germline gives CDR1 SEHNR, CDR2 FQNEAQ (reference sequence). The CDR3 length is 14 residues. Trimming shortened V by 10 bases and J by 0 bases, and 13 bases separated the two germline ends. As DNA, the CDR3 is TGTGCCACCCGGGACGGAAGCTCTGGAAACACCATATATTTT. This codes for CATRDGSSGNTIYF.

V is TRBV5-1 and J is TRBJ1-6; D is uncertain. The V gene's germline CDR1 is SGHRS and CDR2 YFSETQ. This CDR3 contains 13 residues. Trimming removed 5 bases from V and 7 bases from J, with 10 bases in between. As DNA, the CDR3 is TGCGCCAGCAGAAACGGGGAGAATTCACCCCTCCACTTT. It translates to CASRNGENSPLHF.

The chain combines TRBV4-1 with TRBJ2-7, with TRBD2 identical over 7 bases. The trim removed 1 base at V and 6 bases at J, leaving 9 bases unmatched. CDR1 and CDR2 (germline): MGHRA, YSYEKL. CDR3 length equals 15 residues. The CDR3 loop reads CASSQVLAGEIEQYF. The CDR3, as DNA: TGCGCCAGCAGCCAAGTCCTGGCGGGAGAAATCGAGCAGTACTTC.

The chain is built from TRBV7-9 and TRBJ1-1; 7 bases fit TRBD1. Germline V gives CDR1 SEHNR, CDR2 FQNEAQ (reference sequence). The CDR3 covers 16 residues. With 3 bases clipped from V and 1 base from J, the junction kept 8 bases outside the gene matches. CDR3 sequence (DNA): TGTGCCAGCAGCTTGGACAGGATCACTCAGAACACTGAAGCTTTCTTT. Encoded protein: CASSLDRITQNTEAFF.